The 14 T cell receptor beta chains below were found in one sample sequenced in a study of T cell responses to AZD1222 COVID-19 vaccine. Libraries were prepared by immunoSEQ multiplex PCR; TCRdb keeps only in-frame clonotypes and omits some of them. The sample yields over 70,000 clones, just over 85% seen once. Sequencing used peripheral blood, obtained on day 0 of MenACWY control vaccination. These receptors were taken from an adult in good health.

V usage is TRBV20-1 and J usage is TRBJ2-5, with D maybe TRBD1 (5 bases). Trimming cost V 3 bases and J 9 bases, with 11 bases left between them. The CDR3 contains 11 residues. Germline V gene lookup returns CDR1 DFQATT and CDR2 SNEGSKA (reference sequence). This chain's CDR3 is CSAREQAAQYF. The CDR3 bases are TGCAGTGCTAGGGAACAGGCCGCCCAGTACTTC.

V gene TRBV3-1 (or the pseudogene TRBV3-2) combines with J gene TRBJ2-2; D is undetermined. Germline-derived CDR1 and CDR2 are LGHDT and YNNKEL (reference sequence). V was cut by 2 bases and J by 4 bases, with 14 bases left in between. This CDR3 contains 16 residues. The CDR3 sequence: CASSQNPDVTTGELFF. For the CDR3, the DNA is TGTGCCAGCAGCCAAAATCCGGACGTGACCACCGGGGAGCTGTTTTTT.

The gene calls are TRBV5-1 and TRBJ2-7, with TRBD1 as a possible D gene (6 bases). The CDR3 length is 15 residues. The V and J ends lost 0 bases and 4 bases respectively, with 14 bases between them. In germline, CDR1 is SGHRS, CDR2 YFSETQ. The CDR3 region has the DNA TGCGCCAGCAGCTTGGCGATACAGGGCCGATACGAGCAGTACTTC. Its protein is CASSLAIQGRYEQYF.

This clone showed up just a few times. CDR3 sequence (DNA): TGTGCCAGCAGACCCTCCGGCGTACTGAACACTGAAGCTTTCTTT. Amino acids: CASRPSGVLNTEAFF. The rearrangement uses TRBV7-8 and TRBJ1-1; D gene unclear. V was trimmed by 6 bases and J by 0 bases, leaving 14 bases between them. CDR3 length equals 15 residues. Germline V gene data show CDR1 as SGHVS and CDR2 as FQNEAQ. Drawing the rest from reference TRBV7-8 and TRBJ1-1, the complete variable domain is GAGVSQSPRYKVAKRGQDVALRCDPISGHVSLFWYQQALGQGPEFLTYFQNEAQLDKSGLPSDRFFAERPEGSVSTLKIQRTQQEDSAVYLCASRPSGVLNTEAFFGQGTRLTVV.

This chain connects TRBV4-2 to TRBJ2-5, with D unclear. This CDR3 has 16 residues. Looked up from germline, CDR1 is LGHNA and CDR2 is YNFKEQ. Trimming shortened V by 2 bases and J by 5 bases, and 18 bases separated the two germline ends. The CDR3, as DNA: TGTGCCAGCAGCCAAACCAGGACGGAAGGGTGGGAGACCCAGTACTTC. This codes for CASSQTRTEGWETQYF.

This sequence joins TRBV18 and TRBJ1-2; TRBD1 matches at 8 bases. Germline values: CDR1 KGHSH, CDR2 LQKENI. The trim removed 1 base at V and 4 bases at J, leaving 5 bases unmatched. The length of the CDR3 is 15 residues. The CDR3 DNA reads as TGTGCCAGCTCACCACTGGACAGGGAAGGCTATGGCTACACCTTC. It yields the protein CASSPLDREGYGYTF.

This chain joins TRBV12-3 or TRBV12-4 and TRBJ2-7; no clear D gene. Trimming pared 9 bases from V and 6 bases from J, leaving 15 bases between. The CDR3 has 12 residues. The CDR3 DNA is TGTGCCAGTCTTGAGGCCGCCGGCGAGCAGTACTTC. This codes for CASLEAAGEQYF.

V gene TRBV3-1 (or the pseudogene TRBV3-2) combines with J gene TRBJ1-4; 10 nucleotides line up with TRBD1. Losses at the gene ends were 5 bases for V and 8 bases for J; bases not matched to a gene: 11. This CDR3 has 16 amino acids. From germline, CDR1 is LGHDT and CDR2 YNNKEL (reference sequence). CDR3 amino acids: CASSAHRQGAGEKLFF. The CDR3 region has the DNA TGTGCCAGCAGCGCTCATCGACAGGGGGCAGGGGAAAAACTGTTTTTT.

The J gene is TRBJ2-7, the V gene TRBV5-5, with no clear D. Trimming stripped 0 bases from V and 0 bases from J, with 10 bases between. This CDR3 has 15 residues. From germline, CDR1 is SGHKS and CDR2 YYEKEE (reference sequence). The CDR3, as DNA: TGTGCCAGCAGCTTGGGTGGCACGAGCTCCTACGAGCAGTACTTC. It is translated as CASSLGGTSSYEQYF.

This clone has only a few counts. The chain's CDR3 is CASSLRTSGGAGEQFF. CDR3 bases: TGTGCCAGCAGCCTGCGGACTAGCGGGGGGGCCGGTGAGCAGTTCTTC. The rearrangement links TRBV7-6 to TRBJ2-1, with 15 bases lining up with TRBD2. There are 16 residues in the CDR3. The germline V gene encodes CDR1 SGHVS and CDR2 FNYEAQ. Germline trimming cut 5 bases from V and 9 bases from J; bases unmatched to any gene: 8.

The V and J genes are TRBV11-3 and TRBJ2-1; 11 nucleotides agree with TRBD2. The CDR3 extends over 15 amino acids. Trimming removed 1 base from V and 7 bases from J; junction bases left unmatched: 3. CDR1 is SGHNT, CDR2 YENEEA, per germline. The CDR3 bases are TGTGCCAGCAGCTTAGTTAGCGGGGGGGCAAATGAGCAGTTCTTC. Its translation is CASSLVSGGANEQFF.

The chain joins TRBV5-4 to TRBJ1-2; 11 bases fit TRBD1. CDR3 size: 15 residues. Germline V gene lookup returns CDR1 SGHNT and CDR2 YYREEE (reference sequence). The V and J ends lost 4 bases and 4 bases, in that order; junction bases with no gene match: 6. CDR3 bases: TGTGCCAGCAGCCGGAACGGACAGGGGGCCTATGGCTACACCTTC. The encoded protein is CASSRNGQGAYGYTF.

The V call is TRBV19, the J call TRBJ1-4; no reliable D call. The V gene lost 6 bases and the J gene lost 7 bases, with 15 bases spanning the gap. The V gene's germline CDR1 is LNHDA and CDR2 SQIVND (reference sequence). This CDR3 contains 14 residues. DNA of the CDR3: TGTGCCAGTAGGCCCAGACATTCGAGTGAAAAACTGTTTTTT. Translation: CASRPRHSSEKLFF.

The rearrangement uses TRBV9 and TRBJ2-1, with D uncertain. Germline CDR1 and CDR2: SGDLS and YYNGEE. The germline V and J ends were trimmed by 0 bases and 8 bases, with 18 bases remaining between them. This CDR3 contains 16 residues. The chain's CDR3 is CASSVVEALGGDEQFF. Here the CDR3 DNA reads TGTGCCAGCAGCGTAGTGGAAGCTCTGGGTGGTGATGAGCAGTTCTTC.